A single sample gave rise to the 26 T cell receptor beta chains below, sequenced in a study of T cell responses to AZD1222 COVID-19 vaccine. Data came from immunoSEQ multiplex PCR; TCRdb stores just in-frame clones and leaves some out. The sample contains more than 60,000 clones, 65% to 90% of which appear only once. The source material was peripheral blood, sampled on day 0 of AZD1222 vaccination. Receptors were obtained from an adult in good health.

This rearrangement joins TRBV5-5 to TRBJ1-2; D call uncertain. The germline gives CDR1 SGHKS, CDR2 YYEKEE (reference sequence). V was cut by 4 bases and J by 0 bases, with 7 bases left in between. This CDR3 has 13 amino acids. The CDR3 DNA sequence: TGTGCCAGCAGCATATCAACTAACTATGGCTACACCTTC. Translating gives CASSISTNYGYTF.

The V call is TRBV19, the J call TRBJ2-7; D is possibly TRBD1 or TRBD2 (5 bases each). This CDR3 has 14 amino acids. Germline V lookup: CDR1 LNHDA, CDR2 SQIVND (reference sequence). V dropped 5 bases and J dropped 6 bases, with 17 bases sitting between them. The CDR3 nucleotides are TGTGCCAGTAGTGTGGGGGTAAAAGCGGTCGAGCAGTACTTC. It translates to CASSVGVKAVEQYF.

This chain connects TRBV29-1 to TRBJ1-3; D is possibly TRBD1 (6 bases). V was cut by 5 bases and J by 0 bases, with 14 bases left in between. From germline, CDR1 is SQVTM and CDR2 ANQGSEA. The CDR3 sequence is 15 residues long. CDR3 residues: CSVPGHRSSGNTIYF. CDR3 coding DNA: TGCAGCGTTCCGGGACATAGGTCCTCTGGAAACACCATATATTTT.

In its sample, this clone was seen a few times. The rearrangement uses TRBV27 and TRBJ1-5; D possibly corresponds to TRBD1 (5 bases). Trimming stripped 3 bases from V and 9 bases from J, with 12 bases between. The CDR3 covers 13 residues. From germline, CDR1 is MNHEY and CDR2 SMNVEV (reference sequence). Here the CDR3 DNA reads TGTGCCAGCAGTTTGGGGGGATATGGGCCCCAGCATTTT. Residues: CASSLGGYGPQHF.

This sequence joins TRBV9 and TRBJ2-6, with D perhaps matching TRBD2 (5 bases). CDR1 is SGDLS, CDR2 YYNGEE, per germline. CDR3 length: 14 amino acids. Deletions cut 5 bases from V and 4 bases from J, with 10 bases between. The CDR3 DNA follows: TGTGCCAGCAGTCCCACGGGGGGGGCCAACGTCCTGACTTTC. This translates into CASSPTGGANVLTF.

The V call is TRBV7-3, the J call TRBJ1-1; 10 bases are shared with TRBD1. The V segment lost 4 bases and the J segment 5 bases; nucleotides outside the gene matches: 1. The CDR3 runs to 13 residues. Per the germline V gene, CDR1 is SGHTA and CDR2 is FQGTGA. DNA for the CDR3: TGTGCCAGCAGCTGGACAGGGGGGACTGAAGCTTTCTTT. Its protein is CASSWTGGTEAFF.

The V call is TRBV5-1, the J call TRBJ2-1; unclear D gene. There are 13 residues in the CDR3. CDR1 and CDR2 from the germline V gene are SGHRS and YFSETQ. Trimming cost V 2 bases and J 3 bases, with 6 bases left between them. The CDR3 sequence: CASSLGIYNEQFF. DNA for the CDR3: TGCGCCAGCAGCTTAGGGATCTACAATGAGCAGTTCTTC.

The V and J genes are TRBV11-2 and TRBJ2-2; 9 bases map to TRBD2. V was pared by 4 bases and J by 6 bases, with 9 bases of the junction left unmatched. Per germline, CDR1 SGHAT and CDR2 FQNNGV. The CDR3 is 16 residues long. The CDR3 here is CASSSSGTKVPGELFF. The CDR3 nucleotides read TGTGCCAGCAGCTCTAGCGGGACAAAGGTACCCGGGGAGCTGTTTTTT.

The genes are TRBV12-3 or TRBV12-4 and TRBJ2-2; the D is unclear. Trimming left V 2 bases short and J 0 bases short, with 1 base between. The CDR3 consists of 13 residues. As DNA, the CDR3 is TGTGCCAGCAGTTTATCGAACACCGGGGAGCTGTTTTTT. It translates to CASSLSNTGELFF.

The chain uses TRBV28 and TRBJ1-1, with 7 bases aligning to TRBD1. The V and J ends lost 0 bases and 1 base, in that order; junction bases with no gene match: 14. The CDR3 length is 19 residues. Per the germline V gene, CDR1 is MDHEN and CDR2 is SYDVKM. The CDR3 loop is CASSLWARGGRVRNTEAFF. The CDR3 DNA sequence: TGTGCCAGCAGTTTATGGGCTAGAGGGGGCAGGGTTCGGAACACTGAAGCTTTCTTT.

The rearrangement uses TRBV5-8 and TRBJ1-2, with 8 bases matching TRBD1. Looked up from germline, CDR1 is SGHTS and CDR2 is YDEGEE. The CDR3 totals 14 residues. Trimming removed 0 bases from V and 5 bases from J; junction bases left unmatched: 3. CDR3 residues: CASSLDDRGYGYTF. In nucleotides, the CDR3 is TGTGCCAGCAGCTTGGATGACAGGGGTTATGGCTACACCTTC. The complete variable domain, with remaining parts taken from reference TRBV5-8 and TRBJ1-2, reads EAGVTQSPTHLIKTRGQQATLRCSPISGHTSVYWYQQALGLGLQFLLWYDEGEERNRGNFPPRFSGRQFPNYSSELNVNALELEDSALYLCASSLDDRGYGYTFGSGTRLTVV.

This sequence joins TRBV19 and TRBJ1-4, with D possibly TRBD1 on 6 matching bases. The CDR3 loop spans 15 amino acids. The V end lost 7 bases, the J end lost 3 bases, and 15 bases lay between the germline ends. The germline V gene encodes CDR1 LNHDA and CDR2 SQIVND (reference sequence). The CDR3 nucleotides are TGTGCCAGTACGGCTCAGGGGTTTTCTAATGAAAAACTGTTTTTT. Amino acids: CASTAQGFSNEKLFF. The full variable domain, completed using reference TRBV19 and TRBJ1-4, is DGGITQSPKYLFRKEGQNVTLSCEQNLNHDAMYWYRQDPGQGLRLIYYSQIVNDFQKGDIAEGYSVSREKKESFPLTVTSAQKNPTAFYLCASTAQGFSNEKLFFGSGTQLSVL.

The gene calls are TRBV4-1 and TRBJ2-1; no firm D call. Trimming removed 0 bases at V and 7 bases at J, with 7 bases between. The CDR3 has 13 amino acids. Germline CDR1 MGHRA, CDR2 YSYEKL. The CDR3 loop is CASSQEYGNEQFF. CDR3 nucleotide sequence: TGCGCCAGCAGCCAAGAATACGGTAATGAGCAGTTCTTC.

The genes are TRBV7-9 and TRBJ2-1; 7 bases are shared with TRBD1. Germline CDR1 is SEHNR and CDR2 is FQNEAQ (reference sequence). The V segment lost 7 bases and the J segment 4 bases; nucleotides outside the gene matches: 7. The CDR3 totals 14 residues. The CDR3 bases are TGTGCCAGCACCCAATGGGGACAGTACAATGAGCAGTTCTTC. It specifies CASTQWGQYNEQFF.

Remarks on this clone: The junction and the germline gene differ at one end; a read error may be behind it. This rearrangement joins TRBV16 to TRBJ2-4; D may match TRBD1 or TRBD2 (6 bases each). In germline, CDR1 is KGHSY, CDR2 FQNENV. This CDR3 region has 13 residues. In DNA, the CDR3 is TGTGCCAGCAGCCAATCACAGCAGGGGCCAGGGAGGTTC. Translation: CASSQSQQGPGRF. The full variable domain, in which reference TRBV16 and TRBJ2-4 provide the parts outside the CDR3, is GEEVAQTPKHLVRGEGQKAKLYCAPIKGHSYVFWYQQVLKNEFKFLISFQNENVFDETGMPKERFSAKCLPNSPCSLEIQATKLEDSAVYFCASSQSQQGPGRFGAGTRLSVL.

In this sample, this clone turned up once. V and J are TRBV5-8 and TRBJ1-1; TRBD1 aligns across 10 bases. The J segment lost 11 bases and the V segment lost 2 bases, leaving 12 bases of the junction unmatched. Germline V lookup: CDR1 SGHTS, CDR2 YDEGEE. This CDR3 is 15 amino acids long. CDR3 region: CASSFRWTGGTRAFF. Here the CDR3 DNA reads TGTGCCAGCAGCTTTCGATGGACAGGGGGTACGCGGGCTTTCTTT. Filled out from reference TRBV5-8 and TRBJ1-1, the complete variable domain reads EAGVTQSPTHLIKTRGQQATLRCSPISGHTSVYWYQQALGLGLQFLLWYDEGEERNRGNFPPRFSGRQFPNYSSELNVNALELEDSALYLCASSFRWTGGTRAFFGQGTRLTVV.

This clone has only a few counts. The V and J genes are TRBV2 and TRBJ1-5, with D unclear. Germline V gene sequence: CDR1 SNHLY, CDR2 FYNNEI. V was cut by 6 bases and J by 3 bases, with 9 bases left in between. The CDR3 consists of 13 residues. The DNA of the CDR3 is TGTGCCAGCAGCAGTCGAGACAATCAGCCCCAGCATTTT. It yields the protein CASSSRDNQPQHF.

The J gene is TRBJ1-2, the V gene TRBV5-1; TRBD1 is a possible D gene (5 bases). The ends were cut back, 3 bases at V and 4 bases at J, with 13 bases in the middle. This CDR3 comprises 14 residues. Germline lookup yields CDR1 SGHRS and CDR2 YFSETQ. The CDR3 is CASSYGDRGYGYTF. The CDR3 DNA reads as TGCGCCAGCAGCTATGGGGACCGGGGCTATGGCTACACCTTC. The whole variable domain, remainder taken from reference TRBV5-1 and TRBJ1-2, is KAGVTQTPRYLIKTRGQQVTLSCSPISGHRSVSWYQQTPGQGLQFLFEYFSETQRNKGNFPGRFSGRQFSNSRSEMNVSTLELGDSALYLCASSYGDRGYGYTFGSGTRLTVV.

This sequence joins TRBV6-2 or TRBV6-3 and TRBJ1-1; D is perhaps TRBD1 (6 bases). Germline CDR1 and CDR2: MNHEY and SVGEGT. The CDR3 spans 16 residues. The ends were cut back, 4 bases at V and 4 bases at J, with 19 bases in the middle. Here the CDR3 DNA reads TGTGCCAGCAGTTCAACCCCCGGCAGGGGAGGCACTGAAGCTTTCTTT. Translating gives CASSSTPGRGGTEAFF.

This rearrangement joins TRBV27 to TRBJ1-5; the D gene is possibly TRBD1 (5 bases). The germline V gene encodes CDR1 MNHEY and CDR2 SMNVEV (reference sequence). The CDR3 runs 15 residues. Trimming removed 3 bases from V and 4 bases from J, with 13 bases in between. Here the CDR3 reads CASSFGGGPNQPQHF. CDR3 nucleotides: TGTGCCAGCAGTTTCGGCGGGGGACCTAATCAGCCCCAGCATTTT.

This clone showed up just once. CDR3 amino acids: CASSPPGEGYTF. The CDR3 region has the DNA TGTGCCAGCTCACCACCGGGGGAAGGCTACACCTTC. The chain is built from TRBV18 and TRBJ1-2; tentative D call: TRBD1 (5 bases). Germline V gives CDR1 KGHSH, CDR2 LQKENI. This CDR3 is built from 12 residues. With 0 bases removed from V and 8 bases from J, the gap between germline ends came to 7 bases.

This clone showed up just a few times. The chain carries TRBV6-5 and TRBJ1-2; 8 nucleotides match TRBD1. The CDR3 length is 15 residues. Germline-derived CDR1 and CDR2 are MNHEY and SVGAGI. Trimming cost V 0 bases and J 4 bases; bases outside gene matches: 4. CDR3 in amino acids: CASSYSTGETYGYTF. CDR3 DNA: TGTGCCAGCAGTTACTCGACAGGGGAGACCTATGGCTACACCTTC.

The chain links TRBV6-5 to TRBJ2-1; no clear D. V lost 6 bases and J lost 7, with 16 bases in between. This CDR3 is built from 14 residues. CDR1 and CDR2 (germline): MNHEY, SVGAGI. DNA for the CDR3: TGTGCCAGCAGCCCGTACAATGATATAAATGAGCAGTTCTTC. Its protein product is CASSPYNDINEQFF.

CDR3 in DNA: TGTGCCAGCAGTTACTACGCCAACCCGAACACTGAAGCTTTCTTT. This encodes CASSYYANPNTEAFF. V usage is TRBV6-5 and J usage is TRBJ1-1; unclear D gene. Germline V gene lookup returns CDR1 MNHEY and CDR2 SVGAGI. This CDR3 is 15 amino acids long. V was shortened by 1 base and J by 1 base, with 10 bases between the two germline ends.

The rearrangement uses TRBV6-2 or TRBV6-3 and TRBJ2-7, with TRBD2 matching 11 bases. The CDR3 is made up of 16 amino acids. Germline CDR1 MNHEY, CDR2 SVGEGT. J lost 3 bases, V lost 3 bases, and 7 bases had no gene match. This chain's CDR3 is CASSYRGLAENYEQYF. CDR3 in DNA: TGTGCCAGCAGTTATAGGGGACTAGCGGAGAACTACGAGCAGTACTTC.

This chain links TRBV29-1 with TRBJ2-7; tentative D call: TRBD1 (7 bases). The CDR3 length is 15 residues. Trimming took 3 bases from V and 3 from J, leaving 18 bases between them. Germline CDR1 reads SQVTM; CDR2 reads ANQGSEA. The CDR3 loop is CSVEIRGRGDYEQYF. Written as DNA, the CDR3 is TGCAGCGTTGAGATTAGGGGCAGGGGGGACTACGAGCAGTACTTC.